These 15 T cell receptor beta chains originate from one sample sequenced in a study of tumor-infiltrating lymphocytes in primary liver carcinoma. cDNA specific to TCR beta was made from approximately 0.55 ug of total RNA, with a constant-region primer employed for priming. Three nested multiplex PCR rounds of slightly modified ARM-PCR generated TCR beta libraries. TRBV1-TRBV30 forward primers and a C-beta reverse primer were used in the first two PCR rounds, which each ran for approximately 11 cycles. TCRdb ran MiXCR on the multiplex PCR reads and lists one entry per CDR3 protein. The sample has about 120,000 distinct CDR3 sequences; less than 75% are singletons. Bulk tissue was left unsorted, and RNA and DNA were co-extracted from 20-30 mg of it. Sequencing was done on a sample of tumor-adjacent normal liver tissue. These TCRs come from a woman aged 60-70 years with primary liver carcinoma and hepatitis B virus infection.

In this sample, this clonotype turned up once. The J gene is TRBJ1-1, the V gene TRBV29-1; tentatively, D is TRBD1 (5 bases). The CDR3 sequence is 13 residues long. Per the germline V gene, CDR1 is SQVTM and CDR2 is ANQGSEA. CDR3: CNVLTEVDTEAFF. CDR3 nucleotides: TGCAACGTGCTGACAGAGGTTGACACTGAAGCTTTCTTT.

The table lists this clonotype with many counts. This sequence joins TRBV28 and TRBJ2-1, with D perhaps TRBD1 or TRBD2 (5 bases each). Trimming shortened V by 5 bases and J by 4 bases, and 6 bases separated the two germline ends. The germline V gene has CDR1 MDHEN and CDR2 SYDVKM. The CDR3 is 12 amino acids. Here the CDR3 reads CASSEGYNEQFF. CDR3 nucleotide sequence: TGTGCCAGCAGTGAGGGGTACAATGAGCAGTTCTTC. Together with reference TRBV28 and TRBJ2-1, the CDR3 gives the full variable domain: DVKVTQSSRYLVKRTGEKVFLECVQDMDHENMFWYRQDPGLGLRLIYFSYDVKMKEKGDIPEGYSVSREKKERFSLILESASTNQTSMYLCASSEGYNEQFFGPGTRLTVL.

This clonotype has just a few counts. A single base separates this from a much larger clone, so it may be a read error. The rearrangement joins TRBV4-1 to TRBJ2-1, with D perhaps TRBD2 (5 bases). The CDR3 loop spans 14 amino acids. Per the germline V gene, CDR1 is MGHRA and CDR2 is YSYEKL. Trimming cost V 2 bases and J 7 bases, with 12 bases left between them. CDR3 in amino acids: CASSQPPGRNEQFF. The CDR3 bases are TGCGCCAGCAGCCAACCCCCTGGGAGAAATGAGCAGTTCTTC.

Concerning this clonotype itself: The junction departs from the called germline gene at one end, perhaps through a read error. The rearrangement uses TRBV11-3 and TRBJ2-1, with 8 bases that match TRBD1. CDR1 is SGHNT, CDR2 YENEEA, per germline. The CDR3 consists of 16 residues. The CDR3 here is CASSLQSSGGSNGQFF. CDR3 DNA: TGTGCCAGTAGCTTACAATCTTCAGGGGGCAGCAATGGGCAGTTCTTC.

The table lists this clonotype with many counts. The chain employs TRBV5-1 and TRBJ2-5; D not certain. Trimming removed 0 bases at V and 1 base at J, with 4 bases between. CDR1 is SGHRS, CDR2 YFSETQ, per germline. The CDR3 consists of 13 residues. CDR3 DNA: TGCGCCAGCAGCTTGGCCAGCCAAGAGACCCAGTACTTC. Its protein is CASSLASQETQYF. Looking up the rest from reference TRBV5-1 and TRBJ2-5 gives the full variable domain: KAGVTQTPRYLIKTRGQQVTLSCSPISGHRSVSWYQQTPGQGLQFLFEYFSETQRNKGNFPGRFSGRQFSNSRSEMNVSTLELGDSALYLCASSLASQETQYFGPGTRLLVL.

Points on this clonotype: The final CDR3 position lacks the conserved phenylalanine or tryptophan, pointing to a likely read error. This chain links TRBV11-2 with TRBJ1-1, with TRBD1 matching over 12 bases. CDR3 length equals 15 residues. V lost 11 bases, J lost 4 bases, and 11 bases stayed unmatched. Germline V lookup: CDR1 SGHAT, CDR2 FQNNGV. The CDR3 sequence: CACGGTGGKGTEAFS. CDR3 nucleotide sequence: TGTGCCTGCGGGGGGACAGGGGGCAAGGGCACTGAAGCTTTCTCT.

Worth noting for this clonotype: The missing conserved phenylalanine or tryptophan at the end of this CDR3 makes a read error likely. The chain combines TRBV11-2 with TRBJ2-3; tentative D call: TRBD1 (5 bases). Germline V gives CDR1 SGHAT, CDR2 FQNNGV. CDR3 length: 14 amino acids. Here the CDR3 reads CASSFNRETDKQYL. In DNA form, the CDR3 reads TGTGCCAGCAGCTTCAATCGAGAGACAGATAAGCAGTATCTT.

For this clonotype: In this CDR3 the conserved last residue, phenylalanine or tryptophan, is missing, so a read error is likely. The J gene is TRBJ2-3, the V gene TRBV29-1, with D tentatively TRBD2 (5 bases). The CDR3 is 14 amino acids. The V and J ends lost 3 bases and 1 base respectively, with 11 bases between them. CDR1 and CDR2 (germline): SQVTM, ANQGSEA. In nucleotides, the CDR3 is TGCAGCGTTGAGCGAGCGGAACGCACAGATACGCAGTATTCT. It encodes CSVERAERTDTQYS.

This clonotype was seen more than once but under ten times. One junction end does not reproduce the germline sequence, and a read error may be involved. The genes are TRBV7-9 and TRBJ2-7; D gene unclear. CDR1 is SEHNR and CDR2 is FQNEAQ in the germline V gene (reference sequence). There are 12 residues in the CDR3. The chain's CDR3 is CARSLGIYERYF. The DNA of the CDR3 is TGTGCCCGCAGCCTAGGTATTTACGAGCGGTACTTC.

On this clonotype: At one of its ends the junction is not consistent with the germline gene, which may arise from a read error. The chain combines TRBV11-2 with TRBJ2-7, with D possibly TRBD2 on 6 matching bases. CDR1 SGHAT and CDR2 FQNNGV come from the germline V gene. The CDR3 contains 15 residues. Written as DNA, the CDR3 is TGTGCCAGCAGCTTGTTGACGGGAGTGATCTACGAGCATTATTTC. Translation: CASSLLTGVIYEHYF.

Remarks on this clonotype: The junction differs from germline at one of its ends, possibly a read error. The rearrangement joins TRBV6-1 to TRBJ2-7, with D hard to call. Germline CDR1 reads MNHNS; CDR2 reads SASEGT. The CDR3 has 14 residues. The CDR3 DNA sequence: TGTGCCAGCAGTGAAAAGGGCTCCACTCGTGTCCATTACTTT. This gives the protein CASSEKGSTRVHYF.

The rearrangement uses TRBV29-1 and TRBJ2-2, with D possibly matching TRBD1 (6 bases). Trimming took 8 bases from V and 5 from J, leaving 18 bases between them. CDR1 and CDR2 from the germline V gene are SQVTM and ANQGSEA. CDR3 length: 14 amino acids. CDR3 bases: TGCAGCCTCCGATTACAGGGTTGGACCGGGGAGCTGTTTTTT. Translation: CSLRLQGWTGELFF.

To note about this clonotype: A read error may explain this, as a much larger clone is one base away. V is TRBV28 and J is TRBJ2-3, with D hard to call. Germline V gene lookup returns CDR1 MDHEN and CDR2 SYDVKM. The CDR3 totals 15 residues. CDR3 protein: CAISLTPGGTDTQYF. The CDR3 bases are TGTGCCATCAGTTTAACGCCTGGGGGCACAGATACGCAGTATTTT.

This clonotype was picked up many times. The chain links TRBV5-1 to TRBJ2-7; D call uncertain. V gave up 4 bases and J gave up 0 bases, with 11 bases separating them. The CDR3 extends over 14 amino acids. CDR1 and CDR2 from the germline V gene are SGHRS and YFSETQ. The CDR3 DNA sequence: TGCGCCAGCAGCATCGACCGATTCTCCTACGAGCAGTACTTC. Amino acid sequence: CASSIDRFSYEQYF. Variable domain in full (rest from reference TRBV5-1 and TRBJ2-7): KAGVTQTPRYLIKTRGQQVTLSCSPISGHRSVSWYQQTPGQGLQFLFEYFSETQRNKGNFPGRFSGRQFSNSRSEMNVSTLELGDSALYLCASSIDRFSYEQYFGPGTRLTVT.

On this clonotype: The junction departs from the called germline gene at one end, perhaps through a read error. The chain combines TRBV11-2 with TRBJ1-1; D not resolved. The CDR3 length is 16 residues. In germline, CDR1 is SGHAT, CDR2 FQNNGV. CDR3 loop: CANSSINLALNTEAFF. The CDR3 DNA reads TGTGCCAACAGCTCTATCAATCTCGCTTTGAACACAGAAGCTTTCTTC.